Presented here are 19 T cell receptor beta chains from one specimen sequenced in a study of T cells in pancreatic ductal adenocarcinoma. The selected patients with pancreatic ductal adenocarcinoma had surgery but no neoadjuvant therapy. Here immunoSEQ multiplex PCR was the method, and the copy in TCRdb shows in-frame clones only, minus some. The data hold roughly 100,000 clones, with more than 90% observed a single time. Sequencing input: PBMCs. These receptors were taken from a human donor with pancreatic ductal adenocarcinoma.

V usage is TRBV2 and J usage is TRBJ2-1, with 11 bases that match TRBD2. V shed 6 bases and J 0 bases; nucleotides not matched to a gene: 4. Germline CDR1 is SNHLY and CDR2 is FYNNEI. The CDR3 totals 16 residues. The CDR3 loop is CASRGTSGSSYNEQFF. In DNA, the CDR3 is TGTGCCAGCAGGGGGACTAGCGGAAGCTCCTACAATGAGCAGTTCTTC.

This sequence joins TRBV7-2 and TRBJ1-6; possible D gene TRBD1, 6 bases. V dropped 4 bases and J dropped 4 bases, with 17 bases sitting between them. This CDR3 has 17 amino acids. Germline V gene lookup returns CDR1 SGHTA and CDR2 FQGNSA. CDR3 residues: CASSYETLRGYNSPLHF. CDR3 nucleotides: TGTGCCAGCAGCTACGAAACCCTCAGGGGTTATAATTCACCCCTCCACTTT.

This chain connects TRBV6-1 to TRBJ1-1; TRBD1 matches 8 bases. V shed 0 bases, J shed 4 bases, and the junction held 7 bases outside the gene matches. Looked up from germline, CDR1 is MNHNS and CDR2 is SASEGT. This CDR3 spans 16 amino acids. The CDR3 sequence is CASSEASAGGLTEAFF. CDR3 DNA: TGTGCCAGCAGTGAAGCTTCAGCAGGGGGCCTCACTGAAGCTTTCTTT.

This clone was counted a single time. The rearrangement links TRBV2 to TRBJ2-7; 9 nucleotides agree with TRBD2. Trimming at V came to 8 bases and at J to 6 bases, leaving 14 bases not matched to a gene. Germline lookup yields CDR1 SNHLY and CDR2 FYNNEI. This CDR3 is built from 15 residues. The CDR3 loop is CASRREGSGSSEQYF. CDR3 in DNA: TGTGCCAGCCGGCGGGAGGGTAGCGGGAGTTCCGAGCAGTACTTC.

This chain connects TRBV6-6 to TRBJ2-6; maybe TRBD2 (6 bases). Germline values: CDR1 MNHNY, CDR2 SVGAGI (reference sequence). CDR3 size: 15 residues. V lost 2 bases and J lost 2, with 7 bases in between. The CDR3 here is CASSYGGAGANVLTF. DNA of the CDR3: TGTGCCAGCAGTTACGGAGGGGCTGGGGCCAACGTCCTGACTTTC.

This chain uses TRBV4-1 with TRBJ1-1, with D possibly matching TRBD1 (6 bases). CDR3 length equals 15 residues. Germline V CDR1 and CDR2: MGHRA, YSYEKL. The V end lost 4 bases, the J end lost 4 bases, and 16 bases lay between the germline ends. The CDR3 reads CASSRILGASTEAFF. For the CDR3, the DNA is TGCGCCAGCAGCCGAATATTGGGGGCTTCCACTGAAGCTTTCTTT.

The chain recombines TRBV5-1 with TRBJ2-5; 14 bases line up with TRBD2. This CDR3 has 17 amino acids. V trimming: 4 bases; J trimming: 2 bases; junction bases outside the gene matches: 7. Per germline, CDR1 SGHRS and CDR2 YFSETQ. CDR3 nucleotide sequence: TGCGCCAGCAGCAGGACTAGCGGGAGGACCAATCAAGAGACCCAGTACTTC. Its translation is CASSRTSGRTNQETQYF.

The J gene is TRBJ2-7, the V gene TRBV6-1; possibly TRBD2 for D (5 bases). The CDR3 extends over 14 amino acids. The germline V and J ends were trimmed by 9 bases and 5 bases, with 20 bases remaining between them. The V gene's germline CDR1 is MNHNS and CDR2 SASEGT. CDR3 protein: CASDPGFGVDEQYF. CDR3 coding DNA: TGTGCCAGTGACCCGGGGTTTGGGGTTGACGAGCAGTACTTC.

The J gene is TRBJ2-5, the V gene TRBV7-8, with 8 nucleotides matching TRBD2. CDR3 length: 14 amino acids. CDR1 is SGHVS and CDR2 is FQNEAQ in the germline V gene. The ends lost 3 bases at V and 4 bases at J; junction bases unmatched: 4. CDR3 sequence: CASSLPGGVETQYF. DNA for the CDR3: TGTGCCAGCAGCTTGCCGGGAGGGGTAGAGACCCAGTACTTC.

In its sample, this clone was seen many times. V and J are TRBV7-6 and TRBJ2-3; D uncertain. Trimming removed 2 bases at V and 3 bases at J, with 15 bases between. In germline, CDR1 is SGHVS, CDR2 FNYEAQ. The CDR3 length is 16 residues. The CDR3 DNA follows: TGTGCCAGCAGCTTATCGCCTAATCGAAAAACAGATACGCAGTATTTT. Its protein product is CASSLSPNRKTDTQYF. Together with reference TRBV7-6 and TRBJ2-3, the CDR3 gives the full variable domain: GAGVSQSPRYKVTKRGQDVALRCDPISGHVSLYWYRQALGQGPEFLTYFNYEAQQDKSGLPNDRFSAERPEGSISTLTIQRTEQRDSAMYRCASSLSPNRKTDTQYFGPGTRLTVL.

This chain uses TRBV4-2 with TRBJ2-3; D possibly corresponds to TRBD2 (5 bases). This CDR3 has 16 amino acids. The V gene lost 4 bases and the J gene lost 1 base, with 15 bases spanning the gap. Germline V gene sequence: CDR1 LGHNA, CDR2 YNFKEQ. CDR3 bases: TGTGCCAGCAGCCCAGAACTAGATTTACGCACAGATACGCAGTATTTT. It translates to CASSPELDLRTDTQYF.

V and J are TRBV27 and TRBJ2-5; 7 nucleotides agree with TRBD1. Trimming took 4 bases from V and 7 from J; bases not matched to a gene: 6. Germline V gene lookup returns CDR1 MNHEY and CDR2 SMNVEV (reference sequence). The CDR3 totals 13 residues. As DNA, the CDR3 is TGTGCCAGCAGTTCTTCAGGGGGTTGGACCCAGTACTTC. It translates to CASSSSGGWTQYF.

The chain joins TRBV13 to TRBJ2-1, with 7 bases that match TRBD2. The CDR3 spans 14 residues. CDR1 PRHDT and CDR2 FYEKMQ come from the germline V gene (reference sequence). The junction had 4 bases not matched to a gene; V was cut back by 2 bases and J by 6 bases. The CDR3 DNA follows: TGTGCCAGCAGCTTAAGCGGGACTGGCAATGAGCAGTTCTTC. Its translation is CASSLSGTGNEQFF. Full variable domain (outside the CDR3, taken from reference TRBV13 and TRBJ2-1): AAGVIQSPRHLIKEKRETATLKCYPIPRHDTVYWYQQGPGQDPQFLISFYEKMQSDKGSIPDRFSAQQFSDYHSELNMSSLELGDSALYFCASSLSGTGNEQFFGPGTRLTVL.

V gene TRBV11-2 combines with J gene TRBJ1-1; the D gene is possibly TRBD1 (6 bases). The CDR3 loop spans 15 amino acids. The germline V gene has CDR1 SGHAT and CDR2 FQNNGV. V was cut by 3 bases and J by 2 bases, with 13 bases left in between. The CDR3 DNA is TGTGCCAGCAGCTTGTTCGGACAGACAAACACTGAAGCTTTCTTT. Translating it yields CASSLFGQTNTEAFF.

V and J are TRBV11-2 and TRBJ2-5, with D tentatively TRBD2 (5 bases). Trimming removed 0 bases from V and 4 bases from J, with 6 bases in between. The CDR3 consists of 13 residues. Per the germline V gene, CDR1 is SGHAT and CDR2 is FQNNGV. CDR3 loop: CASSLEGRETQYF. In nucleotides, the CDR3 is TGTGCCAGCAGCTTAGAGGGGAGAGAGACCCAGTACTTC.

CDR3 nucleotides: TGTGCCAGCAGTTTTGGACTAGCGGATTACAATGAGCAGTTCTTC. It encodes CASSFGLADYNEQFF. The gene calls are TRBV27 and TRBJ2-1; 10 nucleotides line up with TRBD2. This CDR3 is 15 amino acids long. Germline V gene sequence: CDR1 MNHEY, CDR2 SMNVEV (reference sequence). After removal of 3 bases from V and 4 bases from J, the junction contained 3 bases not matched to a gene.

The chain is built from TRBV4-3 and TRBJ2-1; TRBD2 agrees at 7 bases. V gave up 0 bases and J gave up 0 bases; unmatched junction bases: 11. Germline-derived CDR1 and CDR2 are LGHNA and YSLEER. The CDR3 consists of 19 residues. CDR3 region: CASSQDRLAALSSYNEQFF. The CDR3 coding sequence is TGCGCCAGCAGCCAAGATCGGCTAGCGGCCCTTAGCTCCTACAATGAGCAGTTCTTC.

This chain joins TRBV5-1 and TRBJ1-5, with D uncertain. The CDR3 has 13 residues. V lost 5 bases, J lost 4 bases, and 10 bases lay in between. Germline V gives CDR1 SGHRS, CDR2 YFSETQ. DNA for the CDR3: TGCGCCAGCAGACACGATGTGAATCAGCCCCAGCATTTT. Its protein product is CASRHDVNQPQHF.

The chain combines TRBV7-6 with TRBJ2-7, with D possibly matching TRBD2 (6 bases). Germline V gene lookup returns CDR1 SGHVS and CDR2 FNYEAQ. The CDR3 contains 17 residues. V was shortened by 4 bases and J by 0 bases, with 19 bases between the two germline ends. In nucleotides, the CDR3 is TGTGCCAGCAGCTCCCGGATTGCTAGCGATCGCTCCTACGAGCAGTACTTC. This codes for CASSSRIASDRSYEQYF.